A single sample gave rise to the 18 T cell receptor beta chains below, sequenced in a study of blood T cell repertoires in COVID-19. Libraries were prepared by immunoSEQ multiplex PCR; TCRdb keeps only in-frame clonotypes and omits some of them. The data hold 200,000 to 250,000 clones, with about 78% observed a single time. The sample was peripheral blood. These receptors originate from a woman aged 70-85 years with acute or convalescent COVID-19.

V is TRBV28 and J is TRBJ1-1; D uncertain. This CDR3 is 12 amino acids long. Germline-derived CDR1 and CDR2 are MDHEN and SYDVKM. The V gene lost 1 base and the J gene lost 10 bases, with 10 bases spanning the gap. This CDR3 is CASSLLTSGAFF. CDR3 sequence (DNA): TGTGCCAGCAGTTTATTGACGTCGGGAGCTTTCTTT.

V and J are TRBV13 and TRBJ2-7; tentative D call: TRBD2 (5 bases). Germline V gives CDR1 PRHDT, CDR2 FYEKMQ (reference sequence). V lost 3 bases, J lost 7 bases, and 19 bases lay in between. This CDR3 region has 15 residues. For the CDR3, the DNA is TGTGCCAGCAGCTTCTGGGGAAGCGGACTGGGGGAGCAGTACTTC. Translating it yields CASSFWGSGLGEQYF.

The chain recombines TRBV18 with TRBJ1-1; a possible D gene is TRBD1 (6 bases). Germline values: CDR1 KGHSH, CDR2 LQKENI. The CDR3 runs 14 residues. The V end was cut by 2 bases, the J end by 4 bases, with 11 bases between. The CDR3 DNA is TGTGCCAGCTCACCAATGCGGGGGGCCACTGAAGCTTTCTTT. Translated, it gives CASSPMRGATEAFF.

This chain uses TRBV11-2 with TRBJ2-7, with 14 nucleotides matching TRBD2. CDR3 length: 17 amino acids. V lost 1 base to trimming and J lost 6 bases; unmatched junction nucleotides: 8. CDR1 is SGHAT, CDR2 FQNNGV, per germline. For the CDR3, the DNA is TGTGCCAGCAGCTTAGGGCAACCGGGACTAGCGGGAGCCGAGCAGTACTTC. This sequence encodes CASSLGQPGLAGAEQYF.

The sample holds a few counts of this clone. V gene TRBV3-1 (or the pseudogene TRBV3-2) combines with J gene TRBJ2-7; TRBD1 agrees at 8 bases. The CDR3 has 16 residues. Germline V lookup: CDR1 LGHDT, CDR2 YNNKEL (reference sequence). V was pared by 2 bases and J by 0 bases, with 6 bases of the junction left unmatched. This CDR3 is CASSQSGQGSSYEQYF. The CDR3 nucleotides are TGTGCCAGCAGCCAATCAGGACAGGGAAGCTCCTACGAGCAGTACTTC.

The chain is built from TRBV5-6 and TRBJ2-6; D gene ambiguous. CDR1 and CDR2 from the germline V gene are SGHDT and YYEEEE. Trimming removed 1 base from V and 3 bases from J, with 14 bases in between. The CDR3 totals 17 residues. CDR3 amino acids: CASSLSLGAVGANVLTF. In nucleotides, the CDR3 is TGTGCCAGCAGCTTGTCATTGGGCGCCGTTGGGGCCAACGTCCTGACTTTC. Full variable domain (rest looked up from reference TRBV5-6 and TRBJ2-6): DAGVTQSPTHLIKTRGQQVTLRCSPKSGHDTVSWYQQALGQGPQFIFQYYEEEERQRGNFPDRFSGHQFPNYSSELNVNALLLGDSALYLCASSLSLGAVGANVLTFGAGSRLTVL.

The chain couples TRBV19 to TRBJ2-2, with 8 bases aligning to TRBD1. Looked up from germline, CDR1 is LNHDA and CDR2 is SQIVND (reference sequence). The CDR3 sequence is 16 residues long. Unmatched junction bases numbered 10, after V lost 7 bases and J lost 3 bases. CDR3 nucleotides: TGTGCCAGTAACTCGCCAGGGGGCTATGACACCGGGGAGCTGTTTTTT. Its translation: CASNSPGGYDTGELFF.

The chain employs TRBV7-8 and TRBJ1-1; 9 bases align to TRBD1. The CDR3 covers 16 residues. The germline V gene has CDR1 SGHVS and CDR2 FQNEAQ. The junction had 14 bases not matched to a gene; V was cut back by 6 bases and J by 6 bases. Here the CDR3 DNA reads TGTGCCAGCAGGAGAACAGGGGGCGAAGGGCAGCCTGAAGCTTTCTTT. This translates into CASRRTGGEGQPEAFF.

The chain carries TRBV6-2 or TRBV6-3 and TRBJ1-5; 10 nucleotides match TRBD1. The CDR3 consists of 14 residues. Trimming cost V 6 bases and J 6 bases; bases outside gene matches: 5. From germline, CDR1 is MNHEY and CDR2 SVGEGT. Written as DNA, the CDR3 is TGTGCCAGCAGCTTCGGGACAGGGGCTCAGCCCCAGCATTTT. Translation: CASSFGTGAQPQHF.

The V and J genes are TRBV7-3 and TRBJ2-2; weak D call: TRBD1 (6 bases). This CDR3 is 15 amino acids long. The V gene lost 6 bases and the J gene lost 3 bases, with 14 bases spanning the gap. Germline V lookup: CDR1 SGHTA, CDR2 FQGTGA. The CDR3 nucleotides are TGTGCCAGCAGGGACGGGACACTAGACACCGGGGAGCTGTTTTTT. Translated, it gives CASRDGTLDTGELFF.

V is TRBV6-5 and J is TRBJ2-5, with TRBD1 matching 8 bases. Looked up from germline, CDR1 is MNHEY and CDR2 is SVGAGI. V gave up 2 bases and J gave up 1 base; unmatched junction bases: 0. The CDR3 runs 14 residues. CDR3 protein: CASSYTGGQETQYF. CDR3 in DNA: TGTGCCAGCAGTTACACAGGGGGCCAAGAGACCCAGTACTTC.

This clone was seen more than once but under ten times. The chain employs TRBV5-6 and TRBJ2-1, with 13 bases identical to TRBD2. V trimming: 4 bases; J trimming: 9 bases; junction bases outside the gene matches: 10. The CDR3 is made up of 16 amino acids. Germline V gene sequence: CDR1 SGHDT, CDR2 YYEEEE. The CDR3 spells CASSRSLAGGPGEQFF. The CDR3 coding sequence is TGTGCCAGCAGCCGTTCACTAGCGGGAGGGCCAGGTGAGCAGTTCTTC. Variable domain in full (rest from reference TRBV5-6 and TRBJ2-1): DAGVTQSPTHLIKTRGQQVTLRCSPKSGHDTVSWYQQALGQGPQFIFQYYEEEERQRGNFPDRFSGHQFPNYSSELNVNALLLGDSALYLCASSRSLAGGPGEQFFGPGTRLTVL.

The chain joins TRBV5-4 to TRBJ1-2, with D perhaps TRBD1 (6 bases). V was clipped by 0 bases and J by 8 bases, with 11 bases between them. The germline V gene encodes CDR1 SGHNT and CDR2 YYREEE (reference sequence). This CDR3 spans 13 amino acids. The CDR3 is CASSLDRVGGYTF. Written as DNA, the CDR3 is TGTGCCAGCAGCTTGGACAGGGTCGGCGGCTACACCTTC.

The J gene is TRBJ1-1, the V gene TRBV27; the D is unclear. The CDR3 sequence is 16 residues long. The germline V and J ends were trimmed by 7 bases and 2 bases, with 20 bases remaining between them. Germline lookup yields CDR1 MNHEY and CDR2 SMNVEV (reference sequence). CDR3 in DNA: TGTGCCAGCAAAATCGGGAACACTTGGGGAAACACTGAAGCTTTCTTT. Residues: CASKIGNTWGNTEAFF.

V is TRBV7-2 and J is TRBJ2-5; D ambiguous. Germline V gene data show CDR1 as SGHTA and CDR2 as FQGNSA. The CDR3 spans 13 residues. Trimming took 4 bases from V and 3 from J, leaving 9 bases between them. CDR3 amino acids: CASSSGLEETQYF. The CDR3 DNA is TGTGCCAGCAGCTCCGGCCTAGAAGAGACCCAGTACTTC.

This clone was found once. The V and J genes are TRBV5-5 and TRBJ2-7; the D gene is possibly TRBD2 (7 bases). The germline V and J ends were trimmed by 2 bases and 3 bases, with 12 bases remaining between them. The CDR3 covers 14 residues. Per the germline V gene, CDR1 is SGHKS and CDR2 is YYEKEE (reference sequence). DNA for the CDR3: TGTGCCAGCAGCTTTCGAGGGGGGGACTACGAGCAGTACTTC. It yields the protein CASSFRGGDYEQYF.

J is TRBJ1-2 and V is TRBV9, with 10 bases lining up with TRBD1. Trimming took 0 bases from V and 3 from J; bases not matched to a gene: 5. The CDR3 extends over 16 amino acids. The V gene's germline CDR1 is SGDLS and CDR2 YYNGEE. The CDR3 sequence: CASSVGGTGDYYGYTF. The CDR3 nucleotides read TGTGCCAGCAGCGTAGGAGGGACAGGGGATTACTATGGCTACACCTTC. Full variable domain (remainder filled in from reference TRBV9 and TRBJ1-2): DSGVTQTPKHLITATGQRVTLRCSPRSGDLSVYWYQQSLDQGLQFLIQYYNGEERAKGNILERFSAQQFPDLHSELNLSSLELGDSALYFCASSVGGTGDYYGYTFGSGTRLTVV.

The chain employs TRBV27 and TRBJ1-5, with 8 bases that match TRBD1. The trim removed 1 base at V and 7 bases at J, leaving 6 bases unmatched. The germline gives CDR1 MNHEY, CDR2 SMNVEV (reference sequence). The CDR3 runs to 15 residues. CDR3 residues: CASSLFMDRVQPQHF. In nucleotides, the CDR3 is TGTGCCAGCAGTTTATTTATGGACAGGGTCCAGCCCCAGCATTTT.